Here is one TCR beta chain with its context. This CDR3 is 16 amino acids long. Germline V gene lookup returns CDR1 SNHLY and CDR2 FYNNEI. V dropped 1 base and J dropped 0; count of bases not matched to a gene: 5. The source of the sample is a study of blood T cell repertoires in COVID-19. Study background: PBMCs, B-cell-depleted T cells, or T cells were the source of the cDNA or gDNA that made up the material.

Authors' methods: The authors estimated nucleated cell counts from reference gene primer amplification. This table comes from immunoSEQ multiplex PCR, and its TCRdb copy is limited to in-frame clones, with some not included. V, J and clone size are taken as reported in that table, and D and trimming were inferred from the DNA itself. The table shows about 360,000 clones, with 85% to 90% occurring only once. The chain links TRBV2 to TRBJ2-7, with 8 bases fitting TRBD2. Specimen: peripheral blood. This TCR was sampled from a human donor in a cohort sampled during active COVID-19. CDR3 nucleotide sequence: TGTGCCAGCAGTGAAGGAGGCGGGAGGTTCTCCTACGAGCAGTACTTC. Amino acids: CASSEGGGRFSYEQYF.